This T cell receptor beta chain was captured in a study of T cell responses to AZD1222 COVID-19 vaccine. Details on this clone: Its specificity is not known.

The method was immunoSEQ multiplex PCR; TCRdb's version includes in-frame clones alone and lacks a portion of them. The data show around 140,000 clones, about nine tenths seen once. Broader study findings: Donors were chiefly white British, with a greater number of females, and clonal diversity was perhaps underestimated.

The TCR comes from an adult in good health. This specimen consisted of peripheral blood, obtained on day 0 of AZD1222 vaccination.

The CDR3 loop reads CASRKYNEQFF. The CDR3 bases are TGTGCCAGTAGAAAGTACAATGAGCAGTTCTTC. The chain employs TRBV27 and TRBJ2-1; D remains unclear. The CDR3 consists of 11 residues. Germline V gene data show CDR1 as MNHEY and CDR2 as SMNVEV (reference sequence). The ends were cut back, 9 bases at V and 4 bases at J, with 7 bases in the middle.